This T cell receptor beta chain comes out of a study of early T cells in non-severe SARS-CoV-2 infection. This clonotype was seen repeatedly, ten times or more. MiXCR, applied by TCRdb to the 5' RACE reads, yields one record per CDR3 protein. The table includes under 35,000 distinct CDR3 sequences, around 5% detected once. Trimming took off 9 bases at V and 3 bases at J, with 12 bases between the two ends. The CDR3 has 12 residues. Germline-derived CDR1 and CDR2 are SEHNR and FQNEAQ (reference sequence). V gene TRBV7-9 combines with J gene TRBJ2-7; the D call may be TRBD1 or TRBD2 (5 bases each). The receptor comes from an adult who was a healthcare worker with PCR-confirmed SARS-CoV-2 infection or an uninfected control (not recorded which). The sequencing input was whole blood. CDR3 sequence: CASSPGRYEQYF. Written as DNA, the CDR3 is TGTGCCAGTTCTCCGGGACGCTACGAGCAGTACTTC.